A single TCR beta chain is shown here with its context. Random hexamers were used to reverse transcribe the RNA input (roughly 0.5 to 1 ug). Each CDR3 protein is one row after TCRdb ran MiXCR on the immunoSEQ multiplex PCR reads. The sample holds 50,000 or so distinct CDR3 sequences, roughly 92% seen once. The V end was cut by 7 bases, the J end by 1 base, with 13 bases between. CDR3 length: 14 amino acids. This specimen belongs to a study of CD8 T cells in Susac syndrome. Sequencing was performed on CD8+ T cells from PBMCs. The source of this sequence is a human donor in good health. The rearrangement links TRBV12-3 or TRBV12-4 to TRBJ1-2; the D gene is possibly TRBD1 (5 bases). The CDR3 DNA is TGTGCCAGCACTATAGGGGACGTTAACTATGGCTACACCTTC. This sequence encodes CASTIGDVNYGYTF.